A selection of T cell receptor beta chains follows, all from one sample in a study of cytomegalovirus exposure and HLA in healthy donors. Only in-frame clones appear in the TCRdb table, and some are missing; sequencing was by immunoSEQ multiplex PCR. The table records roughly 140,000 clones, 85% to 90% of them present only once. Sequencing was performed on PBMCs. These TCRs come from a woman under 30 in good health and CMV-seropositive. The CDR3 runs from the conserved cysteine through the conserved F or W. The D gene is left open where the match is weak. A clone size is listed for some rows: how often the clone was seen (once, few, many), or a class if it is expanded.

v_call: TRBV29-1
cdr3_length: 13
d_call: NA
j_call: TRBJ2-5
clone_size: NA
cdr3_nt: TGCAGCGTGCTAAGCGCGGGTCAAGAGACCCAGTACTTC
cdr3_aa: CSVLSAGQETQYF

v_call: TRBV4-1
cdr3_length: 17
d_call: NA
j_call: TRBJ1-5
clone_size: NA
cdr3_nt: TGCGCCAGCAGCCAAGACTGGGGGCGCGACGGCAATCAGCCCCAGCATTTT
cdr3_aa: CASSQDWGRDGNQPQHF

v_call: TRBV10-2
cdr3_length: 17
d_call: TRBD1
j_call: TRBJ1-5
clone_size: NA
cdr3_nt: TGCGCCAGCAGTGAGACCCGACAGGGAAGGAGCAATCAGCCCCAGCATTTT
cdr3_aa: CASSETRQGRSNQPQHF

v_call: TRBV6-1
cdr3_length: 15
d_call: NA
j_call: TRBJ2-1
clone_size: NA
cdr3_nt: TGTGCCAGCAGTGAAGCGGGAGTTTTTTACAATGAGCAGTTCTTC
cdr3_aa: CASSEAGVFYNEQFF

v_call: TRBV2
cdr3_length: 19
d_call: NA
j_call: TRBJ2-7
clone_size: NA
cdr3_nt: TGTGCCAGCAGTGAACACAGGGCTTTGATCGTTGTCGACCGAAATGGATTAAACTTC
cdr3_aa: CASSEHRALIVVDRNGLNF

v_call: TRBV6-1
cdr3_length: 13
d_call: TRBD1
j_call: TRBJ1-2
clone_size: NA
cdr3_nt: TGTGCCAGCAGTTTGGACAGGGGAAGGAGCTACACCTTC
cdr3_aa: CASSLDRGRSYTF

v_call: TRBV29-1
cdr3_length: 11
d_call: TRBD1
j_call: TRBJ1-3
clone_size: NA
cdr3_nt: TGCAGCGGGGGACAGGGAAACACCATATATTTT
cdr3_aa: CSGGQGNTIYF

v_call: TRBV2
cdr3_length: 12
d_call: NA
j_call: TRBJ2-7
clone_size: once
cdr3_nt: TGTGCCAGCAGTTTTAGCGAGAACGAGCAGTACTTC
cdr3_aa: CASSFSENEQYF

v_call: TRBV7-3
cdr3_length: 15
d_call: TRBD1
j_call: TRBJ1-5
clone_size: once
cdr3_nt: TGTGCCAGCAGCTCCCCACAGGGGGGAGATCAGCCCCAGCATTTT
cdr3_aa: CASSSPQGGDQPQHF

v_call: TRBV6-7
cdr3_length: 13
d_call: NA
j_call: TRBJ1-5
clone_size: NA
cdr3_nt: TGTGCCTGCATTCTCCCCGTCGGTCAGCCCCAGCATTTT
cdr3_aa: CACILPVGQPQHF

v_call: TRBV4-1
cdr3_length: 13
d_call: NA
j_call: TRBJ1-2
clone_size: NA
cdr3_nt: TGCGCCAGCAGCCAAGACAGGGACTATGGCTACACCTTC
cdr3_aa: CASSQDRDYGYTF

v_call: TRBV28
cdr3_length: 16
d_call: TRBD2
j_call: TRBJ2-1
clone_size: NA
cdr3_nt: TGTGCCAGCAGCCTTTATATGGGTAGCGGGAAGAATGAGCAGTTCTTC
cdr3_aa: CASSLYMGSGKNEQFF

v_call: TRBV29-1
cdr3_length: 13
d_call: TRBD1
j_call: TRBJ2-1
clone_size: once
cdr3_nt: TGCAGCGACGGGACAGCGTCCTACAATGAGCAGTTCTTC
cdr3_aa: CSDGTASYNEQFF

v_call: TRBV6-5
cdr3_length: 13
d_call: NA
j_call: TRBJ2-3
clone_size: once
cdr3_nt: TGTGCCAGCAGTAGATACATGACAGATACGCAGTATTTT
cdr3_aa: CASSRYMTDTQYF

v_call: TRBV7-9
cdr3_length: 15
d_call: TRBD2
j_call: TRBJ2-5
clone_size: NA
cdr3_nt: TGTGCCAGCAGCTTAGAGGGACTAGCTCAAGAGACCCAGTACTTC
cdr3_aa: CASSLEGLAQETQYF

v_call: TRBV29-1
cdr3_length: 14
d_call: NA
j_call: TRBJ1-2
clone_size: NA
cdr3_nt: TGCAGCGTTGCGCAGGGGAAAGGGGCTTATGGCTACACCTTC
cdr3_aa: CSVAQGKGAYGYTF

v_call: TRBV6-1
cdr3_length: 13
d_call: NA
j_call: TRBJ2-7
clone_size: NA
cdr3_nt: TGTGCCAGCAGTGACAGGGGTCCCTACGAGCAGTACTTC
cdr3_aa: CASSDRGPYEQYF

v_call: TRBV29-1
cdr3_length: 13
d_call: TRBD2
j_call: TRBJ2-3
clone_size: NA
cdr3_nt: TGCAGCGCCGCCGCGGGGGGCACAGATACGCAGTATTTT
cdr3_aa: CSAAAGGTDTQYF

v_call: TRBV29-1
cdr3_length: 12
d_call: NA
j_call: TRBJ1-4
clone_size: NA
cdr3_nt: TGCAGCGTTGGGCGGGTGGATGAAAAACTGTTTTTT
cdr3_aa: CSVGRVDEKLFF

v_call: TRBV5-6
cdr3_length: 15
d_call: TRBD2
j_call: TRBJ2-5
clone_size: NA
cdr3_nt: TGTGCCAGCAGCTCTCTAGCGGGAGATCGAGAGACCCAGTACTTC
cdr3_aa: CASSSLAGDRETQYF

v_call: TRBV27
cdr3_length: 15
d_call: NA
j_call: TRBJ2-7
clone_size: NA
cdr3_nt: TGTGCCAGCAGCCCAGGGCGCGTCCTCTCCTACGAGCAGTACTTC
cdr3_aa: CASSPGRVLSYEQYF

v_call: TRBV6-1
cdr3_length: 13
d_call: TRBD1
j_call: TRBJ2-7
clone_size: NA
cdr3_nt: TGTGCCAGCCGAGGGACAGGGGCCTACGAGCAGTACTTC
cdr3_aa: CASRGTGAYEQYF

v_call: TRBV19
cdr3_length: 14
d_call: NA
j_call: TRBJ2-7
clone_size: NA
cdr3_nt: TGTGCCAGTAGTATCCAATGGGGGCCATACGAGCAGTACTTC
cdr3_aa: CASSIQWGPYEQYF

v_call: TRBV5-4
cdr3_length: 16
d_call: TRBD2
j_call: TRBJ2-7
clone_size: NA
cdr3_nt: TGTGCCAGCAGCCAGTTCCGAGCGGGAGCATCAGACGAGCAGTACTTC
cdr3_aa: CASSQFRAGASDEQYF

v_call: TRBV6-5
cdr3_length: 15
d_call: TRBD1
j_call: TRBJ2-3
clone_size: NA
cdr3_nt: TGTGCCAGCAGTCGAACAGGGGTAGGCACAGATACGCAGTATTTT
cdr3_aa: CASSRTGVGTDTQYF

v_call: TRBV5-1
cdr3_length: 15
d_call: TRBD1
j_call: TRBJ2-7
clone_size: NA
cdr3_nt: TGCGCCAGCAGCTTCCGACAGGGGTCCCCCTACGAGCAGTACTTC
cdr3_aa: CASSFRQGSPYEQYF

v_call: TRBV11-2
cdr3_length: 15
d_call: NA
j_call: TRBJ2-3
clone_size: NA
cdr3_nt: TGTGCCAGCATCCTGGGGGCCTCAAGCACAGATACGCAGTATTTT
cdr3_aa: CASILGASSTDTQYF

v_call: TRBV19
cdr3_length: 14
d_call: TRBD2
j_call: TRBJ2-7
clone_size: once
cdr3_nt: TGTGCCAGTAGTATAGCAGAGACTAGCGGCGAGCAGTACTTC
cdr3_aa: CASSIAETSGEQYF

v_call: TRBV5-4
cdr3_length: 15
d_call: NA
j_call: TRBJ2-1
clone_size: NA
cdr3_nt: TGTGCCAGCAGCCCCGAGGTCGGGAAATACAATGAGCAGTTCTTC
cdr3_aa: CASSPEVGKYNEQFF

v_call: TRBV29-1
cdr3_length: 15
d_call: TRBD2
j_call: TRBJ2-7
clone_size: NA
cdr3_nt: TGCAGCGTCCTCCCTTTCCGCGGGAGACTGTACGAGCAGTACTTC
cdr3_aa: CSVLPFRGRLYEQYF

v_call: TRBV28
cdr3_length: 13
d_call: TRBD1
j_call: TRBJ2-7
clone_size: NA
cdr3_nt: TGTGCCAGCTTGGGACAGGAATCCTACGAGCAGTACTTC
cdr3_aa: CASLGQESYEQYF

v_call: TRBV30
cdr3_length: 13
d_call: NA
j_call: TRBJ1-2
clone_size: NA
cdr3_nt: TGTGCCTGGAGTCAGGTCAGGGAGGCTGGCTACACCTTC
cdr3_aa: CAWSQVREAGYTF

v_call: TRBV11-3
cdr3_length: 15
d_call: TRBD1
j_call: TRBJ2-7
clone_size: NA
cdr3_nt: TGTGCCAGCAGCGAACTGACAGGGGGCTCGTACGAGCAGTACTTC
cdr3_aa: CASSELTGGSYEQYF

v_call: TRBV11-3
cdr3_length: 17
d_call: TRBD2
j_call: TRBJ2-2
clone_size: NA
cdr3_nt: TGTGCCAGCAGCTGGGGACTAGTAAGGGGAACCGGCGGGGAGCTGTTTTTT
cdr3_aa: CASSWGLVRGTGGELFF

v_call: TRBV30
cdr3_length: 11
d_call: NA
j_call: TRBJ2-7
clone_size: NA
cdr3_nt: TGTGCCATGGGCCAAGCCTACGAGCAGTACTTC
cdr3_aa: CAMGQAYEQYF

v_call: TRBV11-2
cdr3_length: 16
d_call: TRBD2
j_call: TRBJ2-2
clone_size: once
cdr3_nt: TGTGCCAGCAGCCCGATAGCGGGGACAAACACCGGGGAGCTGTTTTTT
cdr3_aa: CASSPIAGTNTGELFF

v_call: TRBV7-3
cdr3_length: 14
d_call: TRBD2
j_call: TRBJ2-1
clone_size: NA
cdr3_nt: TGTGCCAGCAGCGGAACTAGCGTCCACAATGAGCAGTTCTTC
cdr3_aa: CASSGTSVHNEQFF

v_call: TRBV29-1
cdr3_length: 13
d_call: NA
j_call: TRBJ2-5
clone_size: NA
cdr3_nt: TGCAGCGTTGGCGGGGAGCATCAAGAGACCCAGTACTTC
cdr3_aa: CSVGGEHQETQYF

v_call: TRBV5-1
cdr3_length: 13
d_call: TRBD2
j_call: TRBJ2-5
clone_size: once
cdr3_nt: TGCGCCAGCAGCTTGCAGCGGGGAGAGACCCAGTACTTC
cdr3_aa: CASSLQRGETQYF

v_call: TRBV28
cdr3_length: 12
d_call: TRBD1
j_call: TRBJ1-4
clone_size: NA
cdr3_nt: TGTGCCGGTGGACAGGGGAATGAAAAACTGTTTTTT
cdr3_aa: CAGGQGNEKLFF

v_call: TRBV30
cdr3_length: 14
d_call: TRBD2
j_call: TRBJ2-7
clone_size: NA
cdr3_nt: TGTGCCTGGAGTCGGACTAGCATCTCCTACGAGCAGTACTTC
cdr3_aa: CAWSRTSISYEQYF

v_call: TRBV19
cdr3_length: 13
d_call: NA
j_call: TRBJ2-3
clone_size: NA
cdr3_nt: TGTGCCAGTAGTATATTGGGAGCGGATACGCAGTATTTT
cdr3_aa: CASSILGADTQYF

v_call: TRBV5-4
cdr3_length: 18
d_call: TRBD1
j_call: TRBJ1-5
clone_size: NA
cdr3_nt: TGTGCCAGCAGCCCGGGTCCGACAGGGGGACAGGGAAATCAGCCCCAGCATTTT
cdr3_aa: CASSPGPTGGQGNQPQHF

v_call: TRBV30
cdr3_length: 13
d_call: NA
j_call: TRBJ1-5
clone_size: NA
cdr3_nt: TGTGCCTGGAGTGTAGACCCCCGGGACTCGCCTGTTTTT
cdr3_aa: CAWSVDPRDSPVF

v_call: TRBV7-6
cdr3_length: 17
d_call: TRBD1
j_call: TRBJ1-3
clone_size: NA
cdr3_nt: TGTGCCAGCAGCCGAGGGAGCAGGGGGCTTTTAGGGAACACCATATATTTT
cdr3_aa: CASSRGSRGLLGNTIYF